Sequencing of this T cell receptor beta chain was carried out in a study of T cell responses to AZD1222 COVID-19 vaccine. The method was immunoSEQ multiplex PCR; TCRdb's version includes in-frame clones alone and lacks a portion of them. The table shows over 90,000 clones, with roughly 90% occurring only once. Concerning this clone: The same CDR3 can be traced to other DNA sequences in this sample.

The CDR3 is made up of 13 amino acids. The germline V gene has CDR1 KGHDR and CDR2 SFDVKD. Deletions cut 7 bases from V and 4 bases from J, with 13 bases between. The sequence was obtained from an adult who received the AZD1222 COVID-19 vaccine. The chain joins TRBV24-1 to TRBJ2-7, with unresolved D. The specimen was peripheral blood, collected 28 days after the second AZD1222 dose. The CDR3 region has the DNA TGTGCCACCAGCGATCACCCCTTTTACGAGCAGTACTTC. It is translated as CATSDHPFYEQYF.